Detailed here is one TCR beta chain. Its antigen is still unknown. This specimen belongs to a study of Tregs in tolerant kidney transplant recipients. Assay: immunoSEQ multiplex PCR; the TCRdb copy retains only in-frame clones and omits some. The sample records tens of thousands of clones, about 98% being singletons. Findings and caveats of the study: Donor-specific Treg expansion exceeded global Treg expansion in tolerant patients, suggesting antigen drive.

The V gene end was trimmed by 2 bases and the J gene end by 6 bases; junction bases not matched to a gene: 5. CDR1 and CDR2 from the germline V gene are SGHDN and FVKESK. This CDR3 spans 14 amino acids. The sequencing used CD4+ T cells from blood, collected before the transplant. V usage is TRBV14 and J usage is TRBJ2-7; 9 nucleotides agree with TRBD2. This receptor was obtained from a human donor who received a combined kidney and bone marrow transplant. CDR3 coding DNA: TGTGCCAGCAGCCAATATAGCGGGAGTAGCGAGCAGTACTTC. Translating it yields CASSQYSGSSEQYF.